A selection of T cell receptor beta chains follows, all from one sample in a study of cytomegalovirus exposure and HLA in healthy donors. TCRdb's table, derived via immunoSEQ multiplex PCR, lists solely in-frame clones and lacks some. There are under 150,000 clones in the sample; around 77% occur only once, and 6.5% to 7% lies in the top ten. Input material: PBMCs. All receptors come from a woman in her thirties or forties in good health and CMV-seropositive. The CDR3 runs from the conserved cysteine through the conserved F or W. Fields, in order: V gene, D gene, J gene, clone size, CDR3 DNA, CDR3 protein. D genes are given only for firm matches. Size is stated for part of the rows, as once, few or many counts, or as a class when the clone is expanded.

TRBV18	NA	TRBJ1-1	few	TGTGCCAGCTCACTTACAATTCCCACAGGGATTTCGAACACTGAAGCTTTCTTT	CASSLTIPTGISNTEAFF
TRBV7-9	NA	TRBJ1-1	NA	TGTGCCAGCAGCTCCCAGTGGGCCGTCGCGGGCACTGAAGCTTTCTTT	CASSSQWAVAGTEAFF
TRBV7-9	TRBD1	TRBJ2-7	NA	TGTGCCAGCAGCCCGGACAGGGAGCTCGGCGAGCAGTACTTC	CASSPDRELGEQYF
TRBV4-1	TRBD1	TRBJ2-4	NA	TGCGCCAGCAGACAGGGGGGCAAAAACATTCAGTACTTC	CASRQGGKNIQYF
TRBV5-1	NA	TRBJ2-3	NA	TGCGCCAGCAGCGAAAGACAGAACACAGATACGCAGTATTTT	CASSERQNTDTQYF
TRBV7-2	TRBD1	TRBJ1-1	NA	TGTGCCAGCTTGGGACAGATGAACACTGAAGCTTTCTTT	CASLGQMNTEAFF
TRBV5-1	NA	TRBJ1-4	NA	TGCGCCAGCAGCTTGGTAGGGGCCGGTAATGAAAAACTGTTTTTT	CASSLVGAGNEKLFF
TRBV21-1	NA	TRBJ2-3	NA	TGTGCCAGCAGCAAAACTGCGGTGAATACGCAGTATTTT	CASSKTAVNTQYF
TRBV20-1	NA	TRBJ2-5	NA	TGCAGTGCTAGTAGTTGGGAGACCCAGTACTTC	CSASSWETQYF
TRBV5-1	TRBD1	TRBJ1-3	NA	TGCGCCAGCAGCTTGACGGGACAGGGAAACACCATATATTTT	CASSLTGQGNTIYF
TRBV6-5	TRBD2	TRBJ2-5	few	TGTGCCAGCAGTTACTCAAGCGGGGGGCAAGAGACCCAGTACTTC	CASSYSSGGQETQYF
TRBV19	NA	TRBJ1-5	NA	TGTGCCAGTCATGAGCGGGGCAATCAGCCCCAGCATTTT	CASHERGNQPQHF
TRBV6-5	TRBD1	TRBJ2-2	NA	TGTGCCAGCAGTAGCAGGGGGCCGAACACCGGGGAGCTGTTTTTT	CASSSRGPNTGELFF
TRBV10-3	NA	TRBJ2-1	NA	TGTGCCATCAGTGAGTCTGAAGGGGGAAATCTGATCTTC	CAISESEGGNLIF
TRBV11-2	NA	TRBJ2-7	NA	TGTGCCAGCAGCTTGACGTTTACAGGGCACGAGCAGTACTTC	CASSLTFTGHEQYF
TRBV27	NA	TRBJ1-3	NA	TGTGCCAGCAGTTACGGACATCCCTCTGGAAACACCATATATTTT	CASSYGHPSGNTIYF
TRBV6-4	NA	TRBJ1-2	NA	TGTGCCAGCCGCGATTACTATGGCTACACCTTC	CASRDYYGYTF
TRBV15	TRBD1	TRBJ1-2	once	TGTGCCACCAAAGCATTAAGCTCGTCCCAGGGGGGTTATGGCTACACCTTC	CATKALSSSQGGYGYTF
TRBV6-5	TRBD2	TRBJ2-2	few	TGTGCCAGCAGTCCCCTACGGGGGGGCACCGGGGAGCTGTTTTTT	CASSPLRGGTGELFF
TRBV5-4	TRBD2	TRBJ2-6	NA	TGTGCCAGCAGCTTGGCCGGCGGGGGAGGCTTTGGGGCCAACGTCCTGACTTTC	CASSLAGGGGFGANVLTF
TRBV5-6	NA	TRBJ2-3	NA	TGTGCCAGCAGCTCTCAGGGGATTTACACAGATACGCAGTATTTT	CASSSQGIYTDTQYF
TRBV5-6	NA	TRBJ1-3	NA	TGTGCCAGCAGCTTGTTGAGTGGAAACACCATATATTTT	CASSLLSGNTIYF